One and the same sample provided the 6 T cell receptor beta chains below, sequenced in a study of cytomegalovirus exposure and HLA in healthy donors. Clones were sequenced by immunoSEQ multiplex PCR, and TCRdb holds only the in-frame ones, with some missing. The table shows about 120,000 clones, with nearly 90% occurring only once. Sequenced sample: PBMCs. These receptor sequences come from a woman aged 18-30 years in good health and CMV-seronegative.

V is TRBV5-8 and J is TRBJ2-7; 8 bases align to TRBD1. Germline loops: CDR1 SGHTS, CDR2 YDEGEE. The CDR3 spans 14 residues. The junction had 2 bases not matched to a gene; V was cut back by 2 bases and J by 1 base. This CDR3 is CASSLQGGSYEQYF. The CDR3 nucleotides are TGTGCCAGCAGCTTACAGGGGGGATCCTACGAGCAGTACTTC.

The rearrangement uses TRBV19 and TRBJ1-4, with 7 nucleotides matching TRBD1. The V segment lost 3 bases and the J segment 0 bases; nucleotides outside the gene matches: 1. The CDR3 is made up of 15 amino acids. CDR1 is LNHDA, CDR2 SQIVND, per germline (reference sequence). CDR3 DNA sequence: TGTGCCAGTAGTATCGGACAGGCAACTAATGAAAAACTGTTTTTT. Its translation is CASSIGQATNEKLFF.

The chain has TRBV2 and TRBJ1-2; 8 bases fit TRBD1. CDR1 is SNHLY and CDR2 is FYNNEI in the germline V gene. The CDR3 is 12 amino acids. With 5 bases clipped from V and 8 bases from J, the junction kept 4 bases outside the gene matches. CDR3 region: CASSPRDRGYTF. CDR3 coding DNA: TGTGCCAGCAGTCCTAGGGACAGGGGCTACACCTTC.

The CDR3: CASNGRGVSNEQFF. CDR3 DNA sequence: TGTGCCAGCAACGGCAGGGGCGTTTCTAATGAGCAGTTCTTC. The rearrangement links TRBV2 to TRBJ2-1, with D maybe TRBD1 (6 bases). CDR3 length: 14 residues. V dropped 7 bases and J dropped 7 bases, with 17 bases sitting between them. Germline V gene sequence: CDR1 SNHLY, CDR2 FYNNEI.

V is TRBV7-9 and J is TRBJ1-4; no clear D. V lost 4 bases to trimming and J lost 6 bases, with 9 bases between them. The CDR3 covers 13 residues. The germline gives CDR1 SEHNR, CDR2 FQNEAQ (reference sequence). The CDR3 is CASSYGGDEKLFF. The CDR3 bases are TGTGCCAGCAGCTATGGAGGAGATGAAAAACTGTTTTTT. Based on the CDR3 plus reference TRBV7-9 and TRBJ1-4, the full variable domain is DTGVSQNPRHKITKRGQNVTFRCDPISEHNRLYWYRQTLGQGPEFLTYFQNEAQLEKSRLLSDRFSAERPKGSFSTLEIQRTEQGDSAMYLCASSYGGDEKLFFGSGTQLSVL.

V gene TRBV9 combines with J gene TRBJ2-2; the match to TRBD2 covers 12 bases. J lost 0 bases, V lost 4 bases, and 19 bases had no gene match. The CDR3 totals 22 residues. Germline CDR1 reads SGDLS; CDR2 reads YYNGEE. The CDR3 DNA follows: TGTGCCAGCAGCCCAAGAGGGGCTAGCGGGGGGGACGCCGAACCGAACACCGGGGAGCTGTTTTTT. Amino acids: CASSPRGASGGDAEPNTGELFF.